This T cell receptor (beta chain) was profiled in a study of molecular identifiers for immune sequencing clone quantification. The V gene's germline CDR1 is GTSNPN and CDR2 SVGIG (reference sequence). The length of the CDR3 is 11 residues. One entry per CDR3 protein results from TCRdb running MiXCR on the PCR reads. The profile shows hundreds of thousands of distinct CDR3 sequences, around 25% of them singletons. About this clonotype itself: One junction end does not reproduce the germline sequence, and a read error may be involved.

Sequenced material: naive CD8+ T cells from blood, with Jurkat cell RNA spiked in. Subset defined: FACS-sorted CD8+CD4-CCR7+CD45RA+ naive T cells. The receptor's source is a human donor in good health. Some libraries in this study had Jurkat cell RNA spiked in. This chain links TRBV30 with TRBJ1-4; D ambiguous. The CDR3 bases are TGTGCCTGGAGTGTATGGGAAAAACTGTCTTTT. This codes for CAWSVWEKLSF.